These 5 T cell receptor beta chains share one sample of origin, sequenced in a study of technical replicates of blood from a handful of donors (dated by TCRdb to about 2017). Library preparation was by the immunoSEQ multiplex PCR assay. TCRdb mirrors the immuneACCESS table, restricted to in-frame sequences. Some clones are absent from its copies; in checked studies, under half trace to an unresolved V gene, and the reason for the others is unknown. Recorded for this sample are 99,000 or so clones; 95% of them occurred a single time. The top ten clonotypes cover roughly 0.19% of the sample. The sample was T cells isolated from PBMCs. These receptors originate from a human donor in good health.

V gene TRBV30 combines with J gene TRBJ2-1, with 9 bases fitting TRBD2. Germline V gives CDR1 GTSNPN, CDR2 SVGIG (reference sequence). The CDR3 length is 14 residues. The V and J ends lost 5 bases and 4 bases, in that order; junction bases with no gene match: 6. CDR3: CAWGTSGPYNEQFF. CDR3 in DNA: TGTGCCTGGGGTACTAGCGGGCCTTACAATGAGCAGTTCTTC. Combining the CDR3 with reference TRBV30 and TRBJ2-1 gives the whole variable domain SQTIHQWPATLVQPVGSPLSLECTVEGTSNPNLYWYRQAAGRGLQLLFYSVGIGQISSEVPQNLSASRPQDRQFILSSKKLLLSDSGFYLCAWGTSGPYNEQFFGPGTRLTVL.

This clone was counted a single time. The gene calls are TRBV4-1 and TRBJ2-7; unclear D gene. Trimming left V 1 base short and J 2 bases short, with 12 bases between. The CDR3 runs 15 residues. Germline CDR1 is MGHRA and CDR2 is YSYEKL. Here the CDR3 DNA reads TGCGCCAGCAGCCAAGGGTCTGCGCCGACCTACGAGCAGTACTTC. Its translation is CASSQGSAPTYEQYF.

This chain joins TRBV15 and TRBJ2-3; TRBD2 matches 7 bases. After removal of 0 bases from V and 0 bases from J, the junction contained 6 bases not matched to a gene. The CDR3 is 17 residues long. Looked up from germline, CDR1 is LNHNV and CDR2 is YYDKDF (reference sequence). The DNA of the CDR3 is TGTGCCACCAGCAGAGATCACTCGGGGGGAAGCACAGATACGCAGTATTTT. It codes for CATSRDHSGGSTDTQYF.

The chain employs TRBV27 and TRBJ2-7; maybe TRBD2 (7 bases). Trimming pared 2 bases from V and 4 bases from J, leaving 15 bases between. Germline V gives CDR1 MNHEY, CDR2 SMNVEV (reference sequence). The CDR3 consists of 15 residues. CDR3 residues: CASSLRGEGGYEQYF. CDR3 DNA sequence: TGTGCCAGCAGTTTAAGGGGGGAGGGAGGTTACGAGCAGTACTTC.

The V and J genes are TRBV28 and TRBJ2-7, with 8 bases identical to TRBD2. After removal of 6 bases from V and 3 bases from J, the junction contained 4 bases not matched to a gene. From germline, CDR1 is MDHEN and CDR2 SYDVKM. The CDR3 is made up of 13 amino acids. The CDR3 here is CASSPGTSYEQYF. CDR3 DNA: TGTGCCAGCAGCCCTGGGACTAGCTACGAGCAGTACTTC.